This T cell receptor beta chain derives from a study of TIL therapy for anti-PD-1-resistant metastatic lung cancer. Germline V gene data show CDR1 as MNHNS and CDR2 as SASEGT. This CDR3 spans 11 amino acids. The time point is: pre-treatment sample, taken before nivolumab and TIL therapy. The immunoSEQ assay was v3. TCRdb's copy holds only in-frame clones and misses some; the assay was immunoSEQ multiplex PCR. The data hold just over 20,000 clones, with around 81% observed a single time. The source material was blood, sampled at baseline. The gene calls are TRBV6-1 and TRBJ2-5; D is perhaps TRBD1 or TRBD2 (6 bases each). The end of the DNA fits TRBJ2-7 better, so the J call may be wrong. This TCR derives from a person aged 25 to 79 with non-small cell lung cancer. The CDR3, as DNA: TGTGCCACCGGAGGGGGGCACGAGCAGTACTTC. It specifies CATGGGHEQYF.